This T cell receptor beta chain was found in a study of T cell responses to AZD1222 COVID-19 vaccine. Study results and limitations: Seropositive at baseline were only a handful of AZD1222 recipients.

On this clone itself: Its matching antigen is unknown.

Some clones are missing from TCRdb's copy, which holds only in-frame ones; the method was immunoSEQ multiplex PCR. This table holds over 150,000 clones, about nine tenths found once. Germline V gives CDR1 SNHLY, CDR2 FYNNEI. The CDR3 sequence is 14 residues long. Between the trimmed V and J ends, which lost 6 bases and 6 bases, there was a span of 18 bases. This TCR came from an adult in good health. This chain links TRBV2 with TRBJ2-7; a weak D match, TRBD1 (6 bases). The sequenced sample was peripheral blood, obtained on day 0 of AZD1222 vaccination. The CDR3 loop is CASSAGTTEREQYF. The CDR3 nucleotides are TGTGCCAGCAGCGCAGGGACAACAGAACGCGAGCAGTACTTC.